Here is one T cell receptor beta chain with its context. These data originate in a study of CD8 T cells in Susac syndrome. When the RNA was reverse transcribed, random hexamers were used with an input of roughly 0.5 to 1 ug. From the immunoSEQ multiplex PCR reads, TCRdb called clonotypes with MiXCR, one entry per CDR3 protein. Among tens of thousands of distinct CDR3 sequences listed, approximately 92% were seen once. The sequence derives from a human donor in good health. Sequenced input: CD8+ T cells from PBMCs.

CDR3 nucleotides: TGTGCCAGCAGCCAAACAGGGGCAACTAATGAAAAACTGTTTTTT. This translates into CASSQTGATNEKLFF. The rearrangement uses TRBV9 and TRBJ1-4; 7 positions match TRBD1. This CDR3 contains 15 residues. Per the germline V gene, CDR1 is SGDLS and CDR2 is YYNGEE. The V gene end was trimmed by 4 bases and the J gene end by 0 bases; junction bases not matched to a gene: 3.